What follows is one T cell receptor (beta chain) and its context. These data originate in a study of identifying expanded T cells in peripheral blood. Method: immunoSEQ multiplex PCR; TCRdb's copy keeps in-frame clones and lacks some. The sample lists about 110,000 clones, roughly 90% occurring once. The receptor was derived from a person aged 18 to 70 in good health. Sequenced input: blood.

The CDR3 coding sequence is TGCAGCGTTGAATGGGGGACGGGATCTGGAAACACCATATATTTT. Protein sequence: CSVEWGTGSGNTIYF. This sequence joins TRBV29-1 and TRBJ1-3; TRBD1 is a possible D gene (5 bases). This CDR3 has 15 residues. Germline V lookup: CDR1 SQVTM, CDR2 ANQGSEA. Between the trimmed V and J ends, which lost 2 bases and 1 base, there was a span of 12 bases.